These 32 T cell receptor beta chains share one sample of origin, sequenced in a study of PD-1 blockade in mismatch repair-deficient tumors. This table comes from immunoSEQ multiplex PCR, and its TCRdb copy is limited to in-frame clones, with some not included. The repertoire consists of 30,000 to 45,000 clones, with approximately 88% occurring once and the leading ten covering under 1.2%. The sample here was PBMCs, taken roughly 40 weeks after starting pembrolizumab. Source of these receptors: an adult with mismatch repair-deficient cancer.

This clone was seen a few times. The chain uses TRBV2 and TRBJ1-6, with D possibly matching TRBD1 (5 bases). The CDR3 runs to 14 residues. V lost 6 bases, J lost 6 bases, and 12 bases lay in between. Germline V CDR1 and CDR2: SNHLY, FYNNEI. For the CDR3, the DNA is TGTGCCAGCAGACCCGGGGGGGGTAATTCACCCCTCCACTTT. Translating gives CASRPGGGNSPLHF.

The sample holds a few counts of this clone. The rearrangement links TRBV30 to TRBJ1-6; TRBD1 matches 10 bases. Looked up from germline, CDR1 is GTSNPN and CDR2 is SVGIG (reference sequence). The CDR3 is 17 amino acids. With V trimmed by 6 bases and J by 3 bases, 11 bases remained unmatched. The CDR3 is CACKGVTGGDYNSPLHF. As DNA, the CDR3 is TGTGCCTGCAAGGGGGTGACAGGGGGCGACTATAATTCACCCCTCCACTTT.

The V call is TRBV13, the J call TRBJ2-2, with D possibly TRBD2 on 6 matching bases. Germline V gives CDR1 PRHDT, CDR2 FYEKMQ (reference sequence). V was trimmed by 4 bases and J by 0 bases, leaving 18 bases between them. The CDR3 runs 18 residues. The CDR3, as DNA: TGTGCCAGCAGCTCTATCTCTTTAGCGGTTCCGAACACCGGGGAGCTGTTTTTT. This sequence encodes CASSSISLAVPNTGELFF.

The chain links TRBV6-1 to TRBJ2-7; 8 bases align to TRBD1. The CDR3 has 16 amino acids. Germline V gives CDR1 MNHNS, CDR2 SASEGT. The trim removed 3 bases at V and 3 bases at J, leaving 10 bases unmatched. In nucleotides, the CDR3 is TGTGCCAGCAGTGATTCCTGGACAGGGCCCGACTACGAGCAGTACTTC. The encoded protein is CASSDSWTGPDYEQYF.

This clone was detected a few times. The chain uses TRBV15 and TRBJ2-7; D might be TRBD1 (6 bases). Trimming pared 1 base from V and 5 bases from J, leaving 15 bases between. This CDR3 spans 15 amino acids. The germline V gene encodes CDR1 LNHNV and CDR2 YYDKDF (reference sequence). The CDR3: CATSRGGQGDNEQYF. The DNA of the CDR3 is TGTGCCACCAGCAGAGGGGGGCAGGGTGATAACGAGCAGTACTTC.

The chain carries TRBV25-1 and TRBJ1-2; the D gene is possibly TRBD1 (5 bases). The V end lost 4 bases, the J end lost 8 bases, and 14 bases lay between the germline ends. CDR1 MGHDK and CDR2 SYGVNS come from the germline V gene. The CDR3 loop spans 13 amino acids. The CDR3 loop reads CASSVGRRDGYTF. CDR3 sequence (DNA): TGTGCCAGCAGTGTGGGACGGCGGGACGGCTACACCTTC.

The chain has TRBV2 and TRBJ1-5; D is possibly TRBD1 (6 bases). CDR1 and CDR2 (germline): SNHLY, FYNNEI. V was shortened by 8 bases and J by 4 bases, with 12 bases between the two germline ends. This CDR3 comprises 13 residues. The CDR3 reads CASRQGLNQPQHF. Here the CDR3 DNA reads TGTGCCAGCCGCCAGGGGTTAAATCAGCCCCAGCATTTT.

Only one count was recorded for this clone. The rearrangement links TRBV4-1 to TRBJ2-7; possible D gene TRBD2, 5 bases. V lost 1 base and J lost 3, with 16 bases in between. Germline CDR1 reads MGHRA; CDR2 reads YSYEKL. The CDR3 contains 16 residues. The CDR3 region has the DNA TGCGCCAGCAGCCAAGGTGAGCTTCTTGAGGGCTACGAGCAGTACTTC. Its translation: CASSQGELLEGYEQYF.

This sequence joins TRBV28 and TRBJ2-7; 14 nucleotides align to TRBD2. Per the germline V gene, CDR1 is MDHEN and CDR2 is SYDVKM. Trimming cost V 5 bases and J 6 bases; bases outside gene matches: 15. This CDR3 region has 18 residues. CDR3 amino acids: CASSPLGTSGSQSLEQYF. Written as DNA, the CDR3 is TGTGCCAGCAGTCCACTCGGGACTAGCGGGAGTCAATCCCTCGAGCAGTACTTC.

This sequence joins TRBV10-3 and TRBJ2-1; TRBD2 matches 14 bases. The V gene end was trimmed by 7 bases and the J gene end by 1 base; junction bases not matched to a gene: 3. The CDR3 contains 16 residues. CDR1 and CDR2 (germline): ENHRY, SYGVKD. This CDR3 is CAIKGTSGSSYNEQFF. CDR3 coding DNA: TGTGCCATCAAGGGGACTAGCGGGAGTTCCTACAATGAGCAGTTCTTC.

The chain carries TRBV5-1 and TRBJ2-3; D call uncertain. Germline V gene sequence: CDR1 SGHRS, CDR2 YFSETQ. The CDR3 is 14 amino acids. The V and J ends lost 0 bases and 14 bases respectively, with 19 bases between them. The CDR3 nucleotides read TGCGCCAGCAGCTTGGATTGGTCTCCCACCCGGTTGTATTTT. This translates into CASSLDWSPTRLYF.

This clone turned up a few times. The V call is TRBV29-1, the J call TRBJ1-1, with D unclear. Germline V gene data show CDR1 as SQVTM and CDR2 as ANQGSEA. The CDR3 runs 10 residues. Trimming took off 5 bases at V and 3 bases at J, with 4 bases between the two ends. The CDR3 DNA is TGCAGCGTTCCAGACACTGAAGCTTTCTTT. Translation: CSVPDTEAFF. The whole variable domain, filled in from reference TRBV29-1 and TRBJ1-1, reads SAVISQKPSRDICQRGTSLTIQCQVDSQVTMMFWYRQQPGQSLTLIATANQGSEATYESGFVIDKFPISRPNLTFSTLTVSNMSPEDSSIYLCSVPDTEAFFGQGTRLTVV.

The chain employs TRBV5-1 and TRBJ2-1, with 7 bases identical to TRBD1. In germline, CDR1 is SGHRS, CDR2 YFSETQ. With 2 bases clipped from V and 10 bases from J, the junction kept 18 bases outside the gene matches. This CDR3 has 17 amino acids. The CDR3 region is CASSLNRGTVGAREQFF. The CDR3 DNA follows: TGCGCCAGCAGCTTAAATAGAGGGACAGTTGGGGCTAGAGAGCAGTTCTTC. Drawing the rest from reference TRBV5-1 and TRBJ2-1, the complete variable domain is KAGVTQTPRYLIKTRGQQVTLSCSPISGHRSVSWYQQTPGQGLQFLFEYFSETQRNKGNFPGRFSGRQFSNSRSEMNVSTLELGDSALYLCASSLNRGTVGAREQFFGPGTRLTVL.

V usage is TRBV27 and J usage is TRBJ2-7, with no clear D. This CDR3 has 13 amino acids. Germline V gene lookup returns CDR1 MNHEY and CDR2 SMNVEV (reference sequence). V lost 2 bases and J 5 bases, leaving 10 bases between the germline ends. The CDR3 DNA reads as TGTGCCAGCAGTTTAGCGGTGGCGCACGAGCAGTACTTC. Amino acids: CASSLAVAHEQYF.

This sequence joins TRBV27 and TRBJ2-2, with 11 nucleotides matching TRBD2. V was clipped by 1 base and J by 5 bases; unmatched bases: 3. In germline, CDR1 is MNHEY, CDR2 SMNVEV (reference sequence). There are 16 residues in the CDR3. The CDR3 region has the DNA TGTGCCAGCAGTTTATTTAGCGGGAGGGGTACCGGGGAGCTGTTTTTT. Translating it yields CASSLFSGRGTGELFF.

V and J are TRBV7-2 and TRBJ2-3; tentative D call: TRBD2 (6 bases). Trimming removed 1 base at V and 13 bases at J, with 18 bases between. The CDR3 extends over 14 amino acids. Germline V gene data show CDR1 as SGHTA and CDR2 as FQGNSA. CDR3 sequence reads: CASSLEGAASGEYF. CDR3 coding DNA: TGTGCCAGCAGCTTAGAGGGTGCGGCGTCGGGGGAGTATTTT.

This clone appeared once. V is TRBV27 and J is TRBJ2-5, with a tentative D call TRBD1 (5 bases). The CDR3 consists of 13 residues. Trimming shortened V by 6 bases and J by 7 bases, and 15 bases separated the two germline ends. Germline V gene lookup returns CDR1 MNHEY and CDR2 SMNVEV (reference sequence). The CDR3 DNA reads TGTGCCAGCAGGACCACAGGTCTAAGGACCCAGTACTTC. It codes for CASRTTGLRTQYF.

CDR3: CASSGGGAGNTIYF. DNA of the CDR3: TGTGCCAGCAGCGGCGGGGGGGCTGGAAACACCATATATTTT. The chain joins TRBV9 to TRBJ1-3, with a tentative D call TRBD1 (5 bases). Trimming stripped 3 bases from V and 2 bases from J, with 9 bases between. The V gene's germline CDR1 is SGDLS and CDR2 YYNGEE. CDR3 length equals 14 residues.

V and J are TRBV6-7 and TRBJ2-7; unclear D gene. TRBV6-7 is noted as an ORF with a role that remains uncertain. V lost 1 base and J lost 2, with 3 bases in between. This CDR3 has 12 amino acids. The CDR3 DNA is TGTGCCAGCAGTTACTGCGCCTACGAGCAGTACTTC. Protein sequence: CASSYCAYEQYF.

This clone was seen a single time. This chain uses TRBV11-2 with TRBJ2-5, with 8 bases lining up with TRBD1. The CDR3 loop spans 13 amino acids. V was pared by 5 bases and J by 4 bases, with 3 bases of the junction left unmatched. Per germline, CDR1 SGHAT and CDR2 FQNNGV. The CDR3 DNA reads TGTGCCAGCAGCAATGACAGGGGAGAGACCCAGTACTTC. Protein sequence: CASSNDRGETQYF.

For the CDR3, the DNA is TGTGCCAGTAGTATAGCCCCCTCTAGGATCCGCCGCTATGGCTACACCTTC. Residues: CASSIAPSRIRRYGYTF. The J gene is TRBJ1-2, the V gene TRBV19; D gene unclear. The ends were cut back, 1 base at V and 4 bases at J, with 19 bases in the middle. The CDR3 is 17 residues long. Germline-derived CDR1 and CDR2 are LNHDA and SQIVND (reference sequence).

The chain combines TRBV6-5 with TRBJ2-2; D may be TRBD2 (5 bases). The CDR3 contains 14 residues. V was trimmed by 9 bases and J by 4 bases, leaving 15 bases between them. Per the germline V gene, CDR1 is MNHEY and CDR2 is SVGAGI. This CDR3 is CASLGSWATGELFF. CDR3 nucleotides: TGTGCCAGTCTGGGGAGCTGGGCCACCGGGGAGCTGTTTTTT.

This chain uses TRBV5-1 with TRBJ2-3, with 8 bases that match TRBD2. Germline V gene lookup returns CDR1 SGHRS and CDR2 YFSETQ. V shed 8 bases, J shed 0 bases, and the junction held 8 bases outside the gene matches. The CDR3 is made up of 15 amino acids. Here the CDR3 DNA reads TGCGCCAGTACCAGACTAGCGAGTAGCACAGATACGCAGTATTTT. Its protein product is CASTRLASSTDTQYF.

The rearrangement joins TRBV5-1 to TRBJ1-5, with no clear D. Deletions cut 0 bases from V and 2 bases from J, with 9 bases between. The CDR3 extends over 15 amino acids. Germline loops: CDR1 SGHRS, CDR2 YFSETQ. The DNA of the CDR3 is TGCGCCAGCAGCTTGGCCCCAGCGGGCAATCAGCCCCAGCATTTT. It is translated as CASSLAPAGNQPQHF.

V is TRBV5-1 and J is TRBJ2-6; D is possibly TRBD1 (6 bases). CDR3 size: 15 residues. Germline CDR1 is SGHRS and CDR2 is YFSETQ. V was trimmed by 3 bases and J by 3 bases, leaving 10 bases between them. The CDR3 nucleotides are TGCGCCAGCAGCTCGGCAGGGGTTGGGGCCAACGTCCTGACTTTC. Amino acids: CASSSAGVGANVLTF.

The V call is TRBV5-1, the J call TRBJ2-2, with 7 bases fitting TRBD1. V shed 2 bases and J 7 bases; nucleotides not matched to a gene: 2. From germline, CDR1 is SGHRS and CDR2 YFSETQ. The CDR3 is made up of 13 amino acids. Here the CDR3 reads CASSFQGDGELFF. The CDR3 DNA reads as TGCGCCAGCAGCTTCCAGGGGGACGGGGAGCTGTTTTTT.

The V gene is TRBV5-1, the J gene TRBJ2-1, with TRBD1 matching over 11 bases. The CDR3 extends over 14 amino acids. Germline CDR1 and CDR2: SGHRS and YFSETQ. J gave up 8 bases and V 4 bases, and 5 bases lay outside the gene matches. CDR3 DNA sequence: TGCGCCAGCAGCGAGGGACAGGGGGGGGATGAGCAGTTCTTC. It encodes CASSEGQGGDEQFF.

To note about this clone: This same CDR3 is encoded by further DNA sequences in the sample. The chain links TRBV7-3 to TRBJ2-2; tentatively, D is TRBD2 (5 bases). With 9 bases removed from V and 6 bases from J, the gap between germline ends came to 14 bases. Germline assignment: CDR1 SGHTA and CDR2 FQGTGA. The CDR3 consists of 13 residues. In DNA form, the CDR3 reads TGTGCCAGTCGGACGGGGTTTGCCGGGGAGCTGTTTTTT. Protein: CASRTGFAGELFF.

The gene calls are TRBV27 and TRBJ1-2; TRBD1 is a possible D gene (6 bases). The germline V gene encodes CDR1 MNHEY and CDR2 SMNVEV (reference sequence). V dropped 1 base and J dropped 5 bases, with 14 bases sitting between them. This CDR3 region has 15 residues. The CDR3 nucleotides are TGTGCCAGCAGTTTATACAGGGCCAGTAATTATGGCTACACCTTC. Its protein product is CASSLYRASNYGYTF.

This clone is deemed medium-sized. This chain joins TRBV6-5 and TRBJ1-3; tentative D call: TRBD1 (5 bases). V was shortened by 5 bases and J by 4 bases, with 9 bases between the two germline ends. CDR1 is MNHEY, CDR2 SVGAGI, per germline. This CDR3 contains 13 residues. CDR3 in amino acids: CASSQRQGNTIYF. The CDR3 DNA sequence: TGTGCCAGCAGTCAACGACAGGGAAACACCATATATTTT.

The chain carries TRBV7-2 and TRBJ2-7; 12 bases are a match to TRBD2. Germline assignment: CDR1 SGHTA and CDR2 FQGNSA. Trimming removed 5 bases from V and 6 bases from J; junction bases left unmatched: 8. This CDR3 spans 15 amino acids. The CDR3, as DNA: TGTGCCAGCAGCCCGTCTAGCGGGAGGGCCCTCGAGCAGTACTTC. Its translation: CASSPSSGRALEQYF.

The genes are TRBV7-6 and TRBJ2-7; 8 bases map to TRBD2. J lost 4 bases, V lost 1 base, and 9 bases had no gene match. The CDR3 sequence is 16 residues long. Germline values: CDR1 SGHVS, CDR2 FNYEAQ. This chain's CDR3 is CASSLVTGLAEYEQYF. CDR3 DNA: TGTGCCAGCAGCTTAGTCACTGGACTAGCCGAATACGAGCAGTACTTC.